One TCR beta chain is described in this entry. Its cognate antigen is unknown. The CDR3 is 11 residues long. The V gene lost 3 bases and the J gene lost 6 bases, with 5 bases spanning the gap. Germline CDR1 reads GTSNPN; CDR2 reads SVGIG (reference sequence). This entry is derived from a study of graft-versus-host responses after intestinal transplantation. About the research overall: Recipients had transplants, and these were multivisceral, liver-intestinal, or isolated intestinal. Tacrolimus plus steroids were given to all recipients for about three years, preceded by anti-thymocyte globulin induction.

Whole-study results and caveats: Some GvH clones were seen earlier in gut or blood, suggesting intestinal origin. Allografts from individuals with graft-donor T cell macrochimerism displayed high graft-versus-host to host-versus-graft clonal ratios.

Produced via immunoSEQ multiplex PCR; TCRdb's table is partial and in-frame only. The table records about 120,000 clones, over 75% of them present only once. This specimen consisted of unstimulated CD4+ T cells sorted from spleen or lymph node cells, obtained before intestinal transplant. The TCR comes from a human donor who received an intestinal transplant. The chain combines TRBV30 with TRBJ2-2, with D hard to call. This CDR3 reads CAWSRAGELFF. In nucleotides, the CDR3 is TGTGCCTGGAGCCGGGCCGGGGAGCTGTTTTTT.